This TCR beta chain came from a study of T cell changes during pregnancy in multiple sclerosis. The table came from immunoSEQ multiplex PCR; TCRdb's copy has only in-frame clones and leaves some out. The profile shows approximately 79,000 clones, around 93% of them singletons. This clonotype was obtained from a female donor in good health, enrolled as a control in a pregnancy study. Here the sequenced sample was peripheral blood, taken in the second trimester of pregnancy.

The CDR3 protein is CAWREYSGTSRRETQYF. The CDR3 DNA reads TGTGCCTGGAGGGAATATTCGGGGACATCCAGACGAGAGACCCAGTACTTC. The chain carries TRBV30 and TRBJ2-5, with a possible D match to TRBD1 (6 bases). In germline, CDR1 is GTSNPN, CDR2 SVGIG (reference sequence). The CDR3 has 17 residues. Deletions cut 3 bases from V and 4 bases from J, with 24 bases between.